A selection of T cell receptor beta chains follows, all from one sample in a study of T cells after posttransplantation cyclophosphamide. Sequencing used immunoSEQ multiplex PCR; TCRdb keeps in-frame clones, though not all of them. The sample includes about 9,600 clones, approximately 90% seen only once; the top ten take 20% to 30%. The sample in question was PBMCs, obtained after an allogeneic stem cell transplant with a calcineurin inhibitor and methotrexate. The receptors were sampled from a male patient younger than 45 who received an allogeneic stem cell transplant from an unrelated donor, was CMV-positive, and had no GVHD. Some of the T cells may derive from the graft donor. Each CDR3 is given with its conserved first and last residue. Each record gives: J gene, clone size, V gene, D gene, CDR3 protein, CDR3 DNA. A D gene is named only where the DNA matches it firmly. Some rows have no size entry. The others give once, few or many, or a class for an expanded clone.

j_call: TRBJ2-5; clone_size: .; v_call: TRBV7-7; d_call: .; cdr3_aa: CASSPGLDSRETQYF; cdr3_nt: TGTGCCAGCAGCCCTGGCCTAGACAGCCGAGAGACCCAGTACTTC
j_call: TRBJ2-1; clone_size: .; v_call: TRBV4-2; d_call: TRBD1; cdr3_aa: CASSLKVGIRSGTGTPYNEQFF; cdr3_nt: TGTGCCAGCAGCCTCAAGGTAGGGATCAGGTCGGGGACAGGGACCCCCTACAATGAGCAGTTCTTC
j_call: TRBJ2-1; clone_size: .; v_call: TRBV5-1; d_call: .; cdr3_aa: CASSYDSLNEQFF; cdr3_nt: TGCGCCAGCAGCTACGACAGCTTGAATGAGCAGTTCTTC
j_call: TRBJ2-7; clone_size: .; v_call: TRBV7-5; d_call: .; cdr3_aa: CVRSSRQGPHEQYF; cdr3_nt: TGTGTCAGAAGCTCAAGACAGGGTCCCCACGAGCAGTACTTC
j_call: TRBJ2-7; clone_size: once; v_call: TRBV7-6; d_call: TRBD1; cdr3_aa: CASSSGQGVYEQYF; cdr3_nt: TGTGCCAGCAGTTCCGGGCAGGGGGTCTACGAGCAGTACTTC
j_call: TRBJ2-1; clone_size: .; v_call: TRBV11-2; d_call: .; cdr3_aa: CASGNPSRQYNEQFF; cdr3_nt: TGTGCCAGCGGAAATCCTAGCCGGCAATACAATGAGCAGTTCTTC
j_call: TRBJ1-2; clone_size: .; v_call: TRBV9; d_call: .; cdr3_aa: CASSVAMRDGYTF; cdr3_nt: TGTGCCAGCAGCGTAGCTATGAGGGATGGCTACACCTTC
j_call: TRBJ2-1; clone_size: .; v_call: TRBV4-3; d_call: TRBD2; cdr3_aa: CASSQVAGGPYNEQFF; cdr3_nt: TGCGCCAGCAGCCAAGTAGCGGGAGGGCCGTACAATGAGCAGTTCTTC
j_call: TRBJ2-3; clone_size: once; v_call: TRBV6-5; d_call: .; cdr3_aa: CASSYGGRFTDTQYF; cdr3_nt: TGTGCCAGCAGTTACGGGGGGAGGTTTACAGATACGCAGTATTTT
j_call: TRBJ2-1; clone_size: .; v_call: TRBV6-4; d_call: .; cdr3_aa: CASSHDLEGEQFF; cdr3_nt: TGTGCCAGCAGTCACGATCTGGAGGGGGAGCAGTTCTTC
j_call: TRBJ2-1; clone_size: .; v_call: TRBV11-3; d_call: .; cdr3_aa: CASSQLYNEQFF; cdr3_nt: TGTGCCAGCAGCCAACTGTACAATGAGCAGTTCTTC
j_call: TRBJ2-7; clone_size: .; v_call: TRBV5-6; d_call: .; cdr3_aa: CASSPPGRNDEQYF; cdr3_nt: TGTGCCAGCAGCCCGCCGGGGAGAAACGACGAGCAGTACTTC
j_call: TRBJ1-2; clone_size: .; v_call: TRBV6-1; d_call: TRBD1; cdr3_aa: CASSQQGGYGYTF; cdr3_nt: TGTGCCAGCAGCCAACAGGGGGGCTATGGCTACACCTTC
j_call: TRBJ1-2; clone_size: .; v_call: TRBV6-6; d_call: TRBD1; cdr3_aa: CASTLAGGYYGYTF; cdr3_nt: TGTGCCAGCACCTTGGCAGGGGGGTACTATGGCTACACCTTC
j_call: TRBJ2-1; clone_size: .; v_call: TRBV5-1; d_call: TRBD1; cdr3_aa: CASSLLGTEYNEQFF; cdr3_nt: TGCGCCAGCAGCTTGTTGGGGACAGAGTACAATGAGCAGTTCTTC
j_call: TRBJ2-7; clone_size: .; v_call: TRBV4-2; d_call: TRBD2; cdr3_aa: CASSPTSGRAGYEQYF; cdr3_nt: TGTGCCAGCAGCCCGACTAGCGGGAGGGCCGGATACGAGCAGTACTTC
j_call: TRBJ1-1; clone_size: .; v_call: TRBV30; d_call: .; cdr3_aa: CAWSVLGGDTEAFF; cdr3_nt: TGTGCCTGGAGTGTTCTCGGAGGGGACACTGAAGCTTTCTTT
j_call: TRBJ2-1; clone_size: .; v_call: TRBV4-1; d_call: TRBD2; cdr3_aa: CASSRLLAGAYNEQFF; cdr3_nt: TGCGCCAGCAGCCGCCTGCTAGCGGGCGCCTACAATGAGCAGTTCTTC
j_call: TRBJ1-2; clone_size: .; v_call: TRBV7-9; d_call: .; cdr3_aa: CASSPQVLQGHGYTF; cdr3_nt: TGTGCCAGCAGCCCCCAGGTCCTACAGGGACATGGCTACACCTTC
j_call: TRBJ1-4; clone_size: .; v_call: TRBV19; d_call: .; cdr3_aa: CASSIGPKLFF; cdr3_nt: TGTGCCAGTAGTATAGGGCCGAAACTGTTTTTT
j_call: TRBJ1-2; clone_size: .; v_call: TRBV5-4; d_call: .; cdr3_aa: CASSPGLSEYYGYTF; cdr3_nt: TGTGCCAGCAGCCCGGGACTCTCGGAGTACTATGGCTACACCTTC
j_call: TRBJ2-1; clone_size: once; v_call: TRBV7-2; d_call: TRBD2; cdr3_aa: CASSLDSGLAGYNEQFF; cdr3_nt: TGTGCCAGCAGCTTAGACTCGGGACTAGCGGGATACAATGAGCAGTTCTTC
j_call: TRBJ2-3; clone_size: .; v_call: TRBV25-1; d_call: TRBD2; cdr3_aa: CASSEWVLAGIGTDTQYF; cdr3_nt: TGTGCCAGCAGTGAATGGGTGTTAGCGGGGATAGGCACAGATACGCAGTATTTT
j_call: TRBJ1-2; clone_size: .; v_call: TRBV6-4; d_call: .; cdr3_aa: CASRAGLTYGYTF; cdr3_nt: TGTGCCAGCAGAGCCGGACTGACCTATGGCTACACCTTC
j_call: TRBJ2-3; clone_size: .; v_call: TRBV5-4; d_call: TRBD1; cdr3_aa: CASSDRVGTDTQYF; cdr3_nt: TGTGCCAGCAGCGACAGGGTAGGGACAGATACGCAGTATTTT
j_call: TRBJ2-6; clone_size: .; v_call: TRBV9; d_call: TRBD1; cdr3_aa: CASSPRQGRSGANVLTF; cdr3_nt: TGTGCCAGCAGCCCGCGACAGGGAAGGTCTGGGGCCAACGTCCTGACTTTC
j_call: TRBJ1-1; clone_size: once; v_call: TRBV19; d_call: .; cdr3_aa: CASIRTAKNTEAFF; cdr3_nt: TGTGCCAGTATTAGGACAGCCAAGAACACTGAAGCTTTCTTT
j_call: TRBJ1-2; clone_size: .; v_call: TRBV7-2; d_call: .; cdr3_aa: CASSLAGGADYGYTF; cdr3_nt: TGTGCCAGCAGCTTAGCGGGGGGGGCGGACTATGGCTACACCTTC
j_call: TRBJ1-4; clone_size: .; v_call: TRBV28; d_call: TRBD1; cdr3_aa: CASSLFTGQAPFGEKLFF; cdr3_nt: TGTGCCAGCAGTTTATTTACTGGACAGGCGCCCTTTGGTGAAAAACTGTTTTTT
j_call: TRBJ2-3; clone_size: once; v_call: TRBV4-2; d_call: TRBD2; cdr3_aa: CASSQGLAGADTQYF; cdr3_nt: TGTGCCAGCAGCCAGGGACTAGCGGGAGCTGATACGCAGTATTTT
j_call: TRBJ2-2; clone_size: .; v_call: TRBV4-2; d_call: TRBD1; cdr3_aa: CASSPTGANTGELFF; cdr3_nt: TGTGCCAGCAGCCCTACAGGGGCGAACACCGGGGAGCTGTTTTTT
j_call: TRBJ2-1; clone_size: .; v_call: TRBV29-1; d_call: .; cdr3_aa: CSVSRGLSYNEQFF; cdr3_nt: TGCAGCGTTTCCAGGGGACTAAGTTACAATGAGCAGTTCTTC
j_call: TRBJ2-1; clone_size: .; v_call: TRBV18; d_call: .; cdr3_aa: CASSPRTVPSNEQFF; cdr3_nt: TGTGCCAGCTCACCAAGGACAGTTCCCTCCAATGAGCAGTTCTTC
j_call: TRBJ2-1; clone_size: .; v_call: TRBV5-1; d_call: TRBD1; cdr3_aa: CASSFSRDRGNEQFF; cdr3_nt: TGCGCCAGCAGTTTTTCCCGGGACAGGGGCAACGAGCAGTTCTTC
j_call: TRBJ2-3; clone_size: .; v_call: TRBV7-2; d_call: TRBD2; cdr3_aa: CASSLRRTSGSRYPDTQYF; cdr3_nt: TGTGCCAGCAGCTTACGGAGGACTAGCGGGTCACGGTACCCAGATACGCAGTATTTT
j_call: TRBJ2-1; clone_size: .; v_call: TRBV19; d_call: .; cdr3_aa: CASSTPYQRPYNEQFF; cdr3_nt: TGTGCCAGTAGTACTCCTTACCAGCGACCCTACAATGAGCAGTTCTTC
j_call: TRBJ2-3; clone_size: .; v_call: TRBV4-1; d_call: TRBD2; cdr3_aa: CASSPSGRSGRSDTQYF; cdr3_nt: TGCGCCAGCAGCCCATCAGGTCGGAGCGGGAGGTCAGATACGCAGTATTTT
j_call: TRBJ1-5; clone_size: .; v_call: TRBV6-1; d_call: TRBD1; cdr3_aa: CASSENIPGQGHYSNQPQHF; cdr3_nt: TGTGCCAGCAGTGAAAATATACCGGGACAGGGGCATTATAGCAATCAGCCCCAGCATTTT
j_call: TRBJ2-1; clone_size: once; v_call: TRBV6-1; d_call: TRBD2; cdr3_aa: CASSEGLAGADEQFF; cdr3_nt: TGTGCCAGCAGTGAAGGGCTAGCGGGAGCTGATGAGCAGTTCTTC
j_call: TRBJ2-1; clone_size: once; v_call: TRBV4-3; d_call: .; cdr3_aa: CASSQAAYPSNEQFF; cdr3_nt: TGCGCCAGCAGCCAAGCAGCGTACCCATCCAATGAGCAGTTCTTC
j_call: TRBJ2-1; clone_size: .; v_call: TRBV5-1; d_call: .; cdr3_aa: CASSLLKGDSTNEQFF; cdr3_nt: TGCGCCAGCAGCTTGTTAAAAGGGGATAGTACGAATGAGCAGTTCTTC
j_call: TRBJ1-5; clone_size: .; v_call: TRBV7-2; d_call: .; cdr3_aa: CASSLKGDQPQHF; cdr3_nt: TGTGCCAGCAGCTTAAAAGGGGATCAGCCCCAGCATTTT
j_call: TRBJ2-2; clone_size: .; v_call: TRBV9; d_call: .; cdr3_aa: CASSLGAGLTGELFF; cdr3_nt: TGTGCCAGCAGCCTGGGTGCGGGACTCACCGGGGAGCTGTTTTTT
j_call: TRBJ2-2; clone_size: .; v_call: TRBV5-1; d_call: TRBD1; cdr3_aa: CASSRGGENTGELFF; cdr3_nt: TGCGCCAGCAGCCGAGGGGGCGAAAACACCGGGGAGCTGTTTTTT
j_call: TRBJ2-7; clone_size: once; v_call: TRBV5-5; d_call: TRBD1; cdr3_aa: CASSFGTGGHYEQYF; cdr3_nt: TGTGCCAGCAGCTTTGGGACAGGGGGCCACTACGAGCAGTACTTC
j_call: TRBJ2-2; clone_size: .; v_call: TRBV7-3; d_call: TRBD2; cdr3_aa: CASSPRGTSTGELFF; cdr3_nt: TGTGCCAGCAGCCCAAGGGGGACTAGCACCGGGGAGCTGTTTTTT
j_call: TRBJ2-7; clone_size: .; v_call: TRBV4-3; d_call: TRBD2; cdr3_aa: CASSQGGGVGDEQYF; cdr3_nt: TGCGCCAGCAGCCAGGGGGGGGGAGTCGGGGACGAGCAGTACTTC
j_call: TRBJ2-5; clone_size: .; v_call: TRBV27; d_call: .; cdr3_aa: CASSLKGDETQYF; cdr3_nt: TGTGCCAGCAGTTTAAAGGGGGATGAGACCCAGTACTTC